Described below is a single T cell receptor beta chain sequence and its context. Its specificity is not known. This sample was taken from a study of response to subunit inactivated influenza vaccine. Overall study results and limits: Each seasonal influenza vaccination, the authors suggested, recruits few new T cells.

TCRdb reprocessed the RT-PCR reads via MiXCR and lists one record per CDR3 protein. The sample has about 540,000 distinct CDR3 sequences, approximately 24% seen once. Looked up from germline, CDR1 is SGHVS and CDR2 is FQNEAQ. V was pared by 1 base and J by 6 bases, with 15 bases of the junction left unmatched. The CDR3 consists of 19 residues. This sample also appeared in a second study, on T cells expressing NK-cell markers. As that report states: Libraries used 5'RACE template switching adding universal primer site and UMIs. Seropositivity for HCMV was found in seven of the eight sequenced donors, with one seronegative. Dominant NKG2C+ clonotypes made up about 1.0-8% of CD8+ T cells in six donors. A handful of donors showed these clonotypes also leading the CD3+CD56-NKG2C+ fraction.

This sample comprised CD4+ T cells sorted from PBMCs, obtained approximately 12 days after vaccination. This sequence originates from a middle-aged man who received an inactivated influenza vaccine. The V and J genes are TRBV7-8 and TRBJ2-1; 10 nucleotides line up with TRBD2. The CDR3 coding sequence is TGTGCCAGCAGCTTAGTTAGTCTAGCGGGGGTCCATCGGTTCAATGAGCAGTTCTTC. Residues: CASSLVSLAGVHRFNEQFF.